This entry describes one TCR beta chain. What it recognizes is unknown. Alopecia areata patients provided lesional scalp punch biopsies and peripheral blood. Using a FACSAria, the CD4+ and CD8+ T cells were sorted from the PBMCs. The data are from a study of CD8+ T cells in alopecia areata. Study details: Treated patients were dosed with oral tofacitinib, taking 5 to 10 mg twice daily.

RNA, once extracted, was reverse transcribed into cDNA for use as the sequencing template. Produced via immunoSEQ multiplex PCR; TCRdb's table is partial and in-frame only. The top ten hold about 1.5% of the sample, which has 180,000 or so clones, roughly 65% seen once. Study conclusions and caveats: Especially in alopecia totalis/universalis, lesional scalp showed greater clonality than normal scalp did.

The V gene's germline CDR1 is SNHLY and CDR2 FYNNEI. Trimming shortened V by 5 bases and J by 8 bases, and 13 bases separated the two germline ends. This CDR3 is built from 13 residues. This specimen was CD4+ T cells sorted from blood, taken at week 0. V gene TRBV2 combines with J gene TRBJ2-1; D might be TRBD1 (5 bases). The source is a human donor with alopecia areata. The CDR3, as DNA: TGTGCCAGCAGTTCCAAAGGGGTTGATGAGCAGTTCTTC. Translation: CASSSKGVDEQFF.